This TCR beta chain was found in a study of identical twins. Trimming shortened V by 3 bases and J by 2 bases, and 11 bases separated the two germline ends. There are 14 residues in the CDR3. The germline V gene has CDR1 SGDLS and CDR2 YYNGEE. MiXCR was run by TCRdb on the 5' RACE reads, yielding one entry per CDR3 protein. This table holds 470,000 or so distinct CDR3 sequences, roughly 24% found once. Healthy Caucasian donors formed the entire cohort. These records were also assigned to another study, of T cells expressing NK-cell markers. That source notes: It was from sorted CD3+CD56+NKG2C+, CD3+CD56+NKG2C- and CD3+CD56-NKG2C+ T cells that TCR beta repertoires came.

The sample consisted of CD4+ T cells sorted from blood. The sequence derives from a young woman in good health. The rearrangement links TRBV9 to TRBJ1-1; D unclear. The CDR3 is CASSGGRRNTEAFF. CDR3 DNA sequence: TGTGCCAGCAGCGGCGGGCGCAGAAACACTGAAGCTTTCTTT.